One sample yielded the 21 T cell receptor beta chains listed below, sequenced in a study of Ad26.COV2.S vaccination and SARS-CoV-2 variants. The method was immunoSEQ multiplex PCR; TCRdb's version includes in-frame clones alone and lacks a portion of them. Of 350,000 to 450,000 clones listed, around 82% are singletons. Treatment indicated: around 19 received Ad26.COV2.S at low or high dose, single or two shots; 5 received placebo; per-sample allocation not given. Day 63 after the first injection of vaccine or placebo was the sampling time. Source: peripheral blood, taken in a trial of Ad26.COV2.S vaccine versus placebo. All receptors derive from a person between 18 and 60 years old who received the Ad26.COV2.S COVID-19 vaccine or a placebo.

A few counts support this clone. The V and J genes are TRBV5-4 and TRBJ2-1; 7 bases map to TRBD2. V trimming: 2 bases; J trimming: 4 bases; junction bases outside the gene matches: 3. This CDR3 is built from 14 residues. CDR1 and CDR2 (germline): SGHNT, YYREEE (reference sequence). The CDR3 region is CASSLQAGYNEQFF. CDR3 DNA: TGTGCCAGCAGCTTACAAGCGGGGTACAATGAGCAGTTCTTC.

This sequence joins TRBV4-1 and TRBJ1-5; 8 positions match TRBD1. CDR1 and CDR2 from the germline V gene are MGHRA and YSYEKL. This CDR3 has 15 amino acids. Trimming at V came to 4 bases and at J to 7 bases, leaving 9 bases not matched to a gene. CDR3 DNA: TGCGCCAGCAGCCGCCTTGGACAGGGAGGACAGCCCCAGCATTTT. Protein: CASSRLGQGGQPQHF.

The V and J genes are TRBV3-1 (or the pseudogene TRBV3-2) and TRBJ2-5, with a possible D match to TRBD2 (6 bases). The CDR3 length is 15 residues. Germline CDR1 reads LGHDT; CDR2 reads YNNKEL (reference sequence). Trimming took 4 bases from V and 1 from J, leaving 13 bases between them. The CDR3 nucleotides read TGTGCCAGCAGCCCCCACCCGGGACTCCAAGAGACCCAGTACTTC. Protein product: CASSPHPGLQETQYF.

The count of this clone is one. V and J are TRBV11-3 and TRBJ2-5; 7 bases are shared with TRBD2. The CDR3 has 15 residues. Germline V lookup: CDR1 SGHNT, CDR2 YENEEA. The V gene end was trimmed by 1 base and the J gene end by 5 bases; junction bases not matched to a gene: 7. CDR3 residues: CASSLAGGEVETQYF. For the CDR3, the DNA is TGTGCCAGCAGCTTAGCGGGAGGAGAGGTGGAGACCCAGTACTTC. The variable domain in full, with the rest retrieved from reference TRBV11-3 and TRBJ2-5, is EAGVVQSPRYKIIEKKQPVAFWCNPISGHNTLYWYLQNLGQGPELLIRYENEEAVDDSQLPKDRFSAERLKGVDSTLKIQPAELGDSAVYLCASSLAGGEVETQYFGPGTRLLVL.

There are a few counts of this clone. The V gene is TRBV2, the J gene TRBJ1-5; 8 bases line up with TRBD1. The germline V gene encodes CDR1 SNHLY and CDR2 FYNNEI. V lost 7 bases to trimming and J lost 4 bases; unmatched junction nucleotides: 12. The CDR3 sequence is 16 residues long. CDR3 coding DNA: TGTGCCAGCACTGGACAGGGTTGGTTGGGGAATCAGCCCCAGCATTTT. It specifies CASTGQGWLGNQPQHF.

V and J are TRBV4-2 and TRBJ2-7, with D unclear. The CDR3 spans 16 residues. Germline V gene sequence: CDR1 LGHNA, CDR2 YNFKEQ. The V and J ends lost 5 bases and 2 bases respectively, with 19 bases between them. As DNA, the CDR3 is TGTGCCAGCAGCTCTCAAAAGGCTAGAACCCCCTACGAGCAGTACTTC. It yields the protein CASSSQKARTPYEQYF.

The chain employs TRBV5-6 and TRBJ2-7; no firm D call. CDR3 length: 13 residues. V lost 4 bases, J lost 4 bases, and 12 bases lay in between. Germline V lookup: CDR1 SGHDT, CDR2 YYEEEE. The DNA of the CDR3 is TGTGCCAGCAGCGATATCACGTTTTACGAGCAGTACTTC. This codes for CASSDITFYEQYF.

This clone turned up a few times. The chain is built from TRBV2 and TRBJ2-7; D is possibly TRBD1 (6 bases). The CDR3 is made up of 12 amino acids. Trimming pared 7 bases from V and 6 bases from J, leaving 13 bases between. Germline assignment: CDR1 SNHLY and CDR2 FYNNEI. This CDR3 is CASKGDKREQYF. CDR3 in DNA: TGTGCCAGCAAGGGGGACAAACGCGAGCAGTACTTC.

The chain links TRBV12-5 to TRBJ2-3; D possibly corresponds to TRBD2 (6 bases). The length of the CDR3 is 15 residues. Trimming shortened V by 6 bases and J by 2 bases, and 15 bases separated the two germline ends. Germline V CDR1 and CDR2: LGHNT, FRNRAP. Here the CDR3 reads CASGPRTTYTDTQYF. Here the CDR3 DNA reads TGTGCTAGTGGCCCTAGGACTACATACACAGATACGCAGTATTTT.

The genes are TRBV6-2 or TRBV6-3 and TRBJ2-2; D not certain. V was clipped by 5 bases and J by 5 bases, with 6 bases between them. The CDR3 covers 12 residues. Germline CDR1 and CDR2: MNHEY and SVGEGT. The CDR3 nucleotides read TGTGCCAGCAGTCACGGAACCGGGGAGCTGTTTTTT. Residues: CASSHGTGELFF.

The V call is TRBV6-5, the J call TRBJ1-1; D possibly corresponds to TRBD1 (6 bases). Germline V gene sequence: CDR1 MNHEY, CDR2 SVGAGI. V was pared by 4 bases and J by 1 base, with 10 bases between. The CDR3 is 14 residues long. CDR3 residues: CASSSRTANTEAFF. The CDR3 nucleotides read TGTGCCAGCAGTTCCCGGACAGCGAACACTGAAGCTTTCTTT.

This clone was picked up many times. The genes are TRBV28 and TRBJ2-7, with D unclear. The ends were cut back, 3 bases at V and 3 bases at J, with 6 bases in the middle. This CDR3 contains 12 residues. CDR1 is MDHEN, CDR2 SYDVKM, per germline. This chain's CDR3 is CASSFQNYEQYF. In DNA form, the CDR3 reads TGTGCCAGCAGTTTTCAGAACTACGAGCAGTACTTC.

The V gene is TRBV7-8, the J gene TRBJ1-6; 11 nucleotides align to TRBD1. Per germline, CDR1 SGHVS and CDR2 FQNEAQ. V shed 2 bases, J shed 7 bases, and the junction held 10 bases outside the gene matches. The CDR3 covers 18 residues. This CDR3 is CASSLRTGGPWENSPLHF. In DNA, the CDR3 is TGTGCCAGCAGCTTACGGACAGGGGGCCCTTGGGAGAATTCACCCCTCCACTTT.

The chain links TRBV9 to TRBJ2-3; 8 positions match TRBD1. CDR3 size: 14 residues. Germline CDR1 SGDLS, CDR2 YYNGEE. The ends lost 3 bases at V and 4 bases at J; junction bases unmatched: 4. In nucleotides, the CDR3 is TGTGCCAGCAGCGGTGGACAGGGCGCAGATACGCAGTATTTT. Translation: CASSGGQGADTQYF.

This clone was seen a handful of times. The chain combines TRBV11-3 with TRBJ2-7, with 8 bases fitting TRBD1. The CDR3 sequence is 14 residues long. Germline trimming cut 3 bases from V and 2 bases from J; bases unmatched to any gene: 3. CDR1 and CDR2 (germline): SGHNT, YENEEA. The CDR3 loop reads CASSFDRGPYEQYF. The CDR3 DNA follows: TGTGCCAGCAGCTTTGACAGGGGACCCTACGAGCAGTACTTC.

The J gene is TRBJ1-5, the V gene TRBV15; D is undetermined. Trimming left V 1 base short and J 6 bases short, with 13 bases between. CDR3 length equals 15 residues. Germline V CDR1 and CDR2: LNHNV, YYDKDF (reference sequence). CDR3: CATSRGEAEGQPQHF. The CDR3 coding sequence is TGTGCCACCAGCAGAGGGGAGGCGGAAGGTCAGCCCCAGCATTTT.

The rearrangement uses TRBV9 and TRBJ1-1; D gene uncertain. With 0 bases removed from V and 0 bases from J, the gap between germline ends came to 6 bases. Germline-derived CDR1 and CDR2 are SGDLS and YYNGEE. The CDR3 is 14 residues long. CDR3 sequence (DNA): TGTGCCAGCAGCGTAGGCGGTATGAACACTGAAGCTTTCTTT. Amino acid sequence: CASSVGGMNTEAFF. Filled out from reference TRBV9 and TRBJ1-1, the complete variable domain reads DSGVTQTPKHLITATGQRVTLRCSPRSGDLSVYWYQQSLDQGLQFLIQYYNGEERAKGNILERFSAQQFPDLHSELNLSSLELGDSALYFCASSVGGMNTEAFFGQGTRLTVV.

For the CDR3, the DNA is TGTGCCAGCAGTACGGTCCTACATGCCTACGAGCAGTACTTC. Translated: CASSTVLHAYEQYF. The chain carries TRBV14 and TRBJ2-7; no clear D. With 6 bases removed from V and 2 bases from J, the gap between germline ends came to 14 bases. The CDR3 covers 14 residues. The V gene's germline CDR1 is SGHDN and CDR2 FVKESK.

The V gene is TRBV4-1, the J gene TRBJ1-4, with unresolved D. CDR1 and CDR2 from the germline V gene are MGHRA and YSYEKL. This CDR3 region has 17 residues. Trimming stripped 2 bases from V and 1 base from J, with 14 bases between. CDR3 sequence (DNA): TGCGCCAGCAGCCAAACCAGCCGGGGAAGAACTAATGAAAAACTGTTTTTT. Translation: CASSQTSRGRTNEKLFF.

This rearrangement joins TRBV19 to TRBJ2-6; D gene ambiguous. Germline values: CDR1 LNHDA, CDR2 SQIVND (reference sequence). The V gene lost 6 bases and the J gene lost 3 bases, with 6 bases spanning the gap. This CDR3 has 13 amino acids. The CDR3 is CASRTLGANVLTF. The CDR3, as DNA: TGTGCCAGTAGGACCCTTGGGGCCAACGTCCTGACTTTC.

The V gene is TRBV18, the J gene TRBJ1-1; D gene uncertain. CDR3 length: 14 residues. V was cut by 6 bases and J by 3 bases, with 14 bases left in between. Germline CDR1 KGHSH, CDR2 LQKENI. CDR3 region: CASSWGSRDTEAFF. CDR3 DNA sequence: TGTGCCAGCTCCTGGGGTAGCCGGGACACTGAAGCTTTCTTT.